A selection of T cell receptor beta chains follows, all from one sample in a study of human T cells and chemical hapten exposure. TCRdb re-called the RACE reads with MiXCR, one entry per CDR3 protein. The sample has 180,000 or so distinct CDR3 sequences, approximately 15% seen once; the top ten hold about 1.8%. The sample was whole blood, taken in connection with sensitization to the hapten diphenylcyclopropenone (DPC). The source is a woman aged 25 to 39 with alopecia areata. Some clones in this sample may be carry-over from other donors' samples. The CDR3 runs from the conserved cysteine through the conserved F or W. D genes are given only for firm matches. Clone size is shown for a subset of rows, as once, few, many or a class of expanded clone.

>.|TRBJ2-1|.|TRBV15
TGTGCCACCACAGGGGGGGGGCTCTACAATGAGCAGTTCTTC
CATTGGGLYNEQFF
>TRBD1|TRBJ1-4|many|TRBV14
TGTGCCAGCAGCCTTCGGACAGGGGGCGGTGAAAAACTGTTTTTT
CASSLRTGGGEKLFF
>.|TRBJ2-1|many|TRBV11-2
TGTGCCAGCAGCTTAGATCAAGTAGCGGAGCAGTTCTTC
CASSLDQVAEQFF
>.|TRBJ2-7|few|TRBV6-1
TGTGCCAGCAGTCCGACGGGGTTGACCTACGAGCAGTACTTC
CASSPTGLTYEQYF
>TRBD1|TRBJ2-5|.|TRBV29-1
TGCAGCGTCGCTACTACAGGGGCGGGAGAGACCCAGTACTTC
CSVATTGAGETQYF
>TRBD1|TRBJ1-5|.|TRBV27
TGTGCCAGCGGAACCTTAGGGACAGGGGCATCCTCGCCCCAGCATTTT
CASGTLGTGASSPQHF
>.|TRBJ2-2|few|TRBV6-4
TGTGCCAGCGGGCAGAATACGAACACCGGGGAGCTGTTTTTT
CASGQNTNTGELFF
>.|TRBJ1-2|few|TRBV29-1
TGCAGCGTTGTATTGGGACGGGATGGCTACACCTTC
CSVVLGRDGYTF
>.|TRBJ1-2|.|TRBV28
TGTGCCAGCAGTTTTACAGGGTTTCGAGGCTACACCTTC
CASSFTGFRGYTF
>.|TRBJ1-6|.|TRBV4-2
TGTGCCAGCAGCCAAGGCTGGGATTCACCCCTCCACTTT
CASSQGWDSPLHF
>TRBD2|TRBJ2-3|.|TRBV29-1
TGCAGCGTGGAAACTAGCGGGAATACGGATACGCAGTATTTT
CSVETSGNTDTQYF
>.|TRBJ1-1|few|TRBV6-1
TGTGCCAGCAGTACCCAGGGTAGCGCTGAAGCTTTCTTT
CASSTQGSAEAFF
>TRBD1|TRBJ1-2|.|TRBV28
TGTGCCGGAGGGACAGAGAATGGCTACACCTTC
CAGGTENGYTF
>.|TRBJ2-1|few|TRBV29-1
TGCAGCGTTGAGGTAAAAAGACACAATGAGCAGTTCTTC
CSVEVKRHNEQFF
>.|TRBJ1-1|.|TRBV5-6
TGTGCCAGCAGCTCGTCGGTCTACAGAAACACTGAAGCTTTCTTT
CASSSSVYRNTEAFF
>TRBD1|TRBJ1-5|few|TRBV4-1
TGCGCCAGCAGCCAAGGACAGGGACCCTCCAATCAGCCCCAGCATTTT
CASSQGQGPSNQPQHF
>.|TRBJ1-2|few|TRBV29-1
TGCAGCGTTGACTTTACCGGGACCTATGGCTACACCTTC
CSVDFTGTYGYTF
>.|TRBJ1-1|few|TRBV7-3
TGTGCCAGCAAACCCGGGCCGGTGAACACTGAAGCTTTCTTT
CASKPGPVNTEAFF
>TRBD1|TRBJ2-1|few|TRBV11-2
TGTGCCAGCAGCCTACCCGTCGGACAGGATACAAGGTTCTTC
CASSLPVGQDTRFF
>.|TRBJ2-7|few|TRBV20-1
TGCAGTGCTAGAGGTGGAGACAGAGGATACGAGCAGTACTTC
CSARGGDRGYEQYF
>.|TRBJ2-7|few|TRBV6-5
TGTGCCAGCAGTCCCTTTCATTTTGGGCAGTACTTC
CASSPFHFGQYF
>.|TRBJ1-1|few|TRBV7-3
TGTGCCAGCAGCTTATATAAACAGGGGAACACTGAAGCTTTCTTT
CASSLYKQGNTEAFF
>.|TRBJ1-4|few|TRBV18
TGTGCCAGCTCACCAGGTGGAGGCTCTAATGAAAAACTGTTTTTT
CASSPGGGSNEKLFF
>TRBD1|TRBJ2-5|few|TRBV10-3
TGTGCCATCAGTGGGGGACAGGGACAAGAGACCCAGTACTTC
CAISGGQGQETQYF
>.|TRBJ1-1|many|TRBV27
TGTGCCAGCAGTCCCGGAATGAACACTGAAGCTTTCTTT
CASSPGMNTEAFF
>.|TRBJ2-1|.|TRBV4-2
TGTGCCAGCAGCCAGAGTACTAGGGTGAGCTCCTACAATGAGCAGTTCTTC
CASSQSTRVSSYNEQFF
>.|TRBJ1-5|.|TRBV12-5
TGTGCTAGTGGTTTGGTACAAGGGTATAGCAATCAGCCCCAGCATTTT
CASGLVQGYSNQPQHF
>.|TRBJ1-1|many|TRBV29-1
TGCAGCGTAGCGCCAAGGGGCCTTGAAGCTTTCTTT
CSVAPRGLEAFF
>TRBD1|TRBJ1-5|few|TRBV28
TGTGCCAGCAGCCTGACAGGGGCGTATCAGCCCCAGCATTTT
CASSLTGAYQPQHF
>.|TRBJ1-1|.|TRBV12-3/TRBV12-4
TGTGCCAGCAGTTTAATCGGCGTGGAAGCTTTCTTT
CASSLIGVEAFF
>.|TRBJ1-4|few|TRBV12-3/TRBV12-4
TGTGCCAGCAGTTTAGCACTATCGTATGAAAAACTGTTTTTT
CASSLALSYEKLFF
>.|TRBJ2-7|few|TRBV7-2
TGTGCCAGCAGCCCCCGCCAGAGACGGTCTCAGGACGAGCAGTACTTC
CASSPRQRRSQDEQYF
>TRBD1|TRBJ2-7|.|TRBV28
TGTGCCAGCAGTTCGCCTTGGGACAGGGTCTACGAGCAGTACTTC
CASSSPWDRVYEQYF
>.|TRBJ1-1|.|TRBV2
TGTGCCAGCCGACAGGCCTGGGAAGCTTTCTTT
CASRQAWEAFF
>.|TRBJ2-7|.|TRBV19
TGTGCCAGTAGTCCCGGCCAGGCCTCCAACTACGAGCAGTACTTC
CASSPGQASNYEQYF
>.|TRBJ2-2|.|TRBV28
TGTGCCAGCAATTCCCCGGGCCTCACCGGGGAGCTGTTTTTT
CASNSPGLTGELFF